This T cell receptor beta chain was retrieved from a study of blood T cell repertoires in COVID-19 (dated by TCRdb to about 2020). Study-level background: Samples covering the acute and convalescent phases of COVID-19 were provided by collaborators in the United States, Italy and Spain. The samples were drawn from the first 160 participants of the ongoing ImmuneRACE study and from 950 to 1,500 subjects provided by 6 global collaborators. The material from the prospective study consisted of cDNA or gDNA derived from T cells, B-cell-depleted T cells, or PBMCs. Where available, HLA class I and class II types were obtained from metadata supplied by the sample provider rather than from assay-based typing. The sample metadata nearly always contained a de-identified subject ID, COVID-19 status, age in years and sex. Subjects who had been exposed to COVID-19, were actively infected with it, or had recovered from it provided the deeply sampled blood TCRbeta repertoires that made up the dataset. A freely available public database, intended as a resource for researchers studying the immune response to SARS-CoV-2, is where the repertoires were released. The study at large found these results: How much clinical and demographic metadata was included differed by source and by participant, and the metadata was provided uncurated.

For this clone: What this receptor recognizes is not known. Base qualities are missing; no much larger clone stands one base away.

Measured from the cysteine to the phenylalanine, the CDR3 is 15 residues long. Only the CDR3 region is kept as DNA, spanning 45 bases read in frame from base 1. As encoded in the germline V gene (reference sequence), CDR1 is SEHNR while CDR2 is FQNEAQ. The germline ends are 16 bases apart after V is trimmed by 5 bases and J by 6 bases. The immunoSEQ Assay, a bias-controlled multiplex PCR, was used to amplify TCRbeta CDR3 regions from genomic DNA. Turning to the authors' computational methods: Within the assay, amplification of reference gene primers was used to estimate how many nucleated cells each sample contained. To quantify the absolute abundance of each unique TCRbeta CDR3 rearrangement, sequence reads were collapsed and filtered. For each sample, productive Simpson clonality was calculated as the square root of Simpson's diversity index over productive rearrangements. The immuneACCESS repertoire file appears here via TCRdb, limited to in-frame rearrangements. These files lack a portion of the clones; in checked studies, under half of the deficit traces to unresolved V genes, and the cause of the others is not known. The D gene and trimming were derived from the DNA, and the V and J assignments and clone size from that table. In all, the sample holds 200,000 to 250,000 clones, and around 80% of those were seen once. The ten biggest clones cover nearly 20% of the sample.

Each collaborating institution followed its own protocols to collect whole blood in K2EDTA tubes. For TCRbeta analysis, collaborator samples were shipped as frozen whole blood, as isolated PBMCs, or as DNA extracted from either sample type. This clonotype was sampled from a man aged 25-45 years with active or convalescent COVID-19. Sequenced: peripheral blood. The chain joins TRBV7-9 to TRBJ1-4; the best D guess is TRBD1, with 6 bases matching. The CDR3: CASSHREMGDEKLFF. The bases are TGTGCCAGCAGCCACAGGGAAATGGGGGATGAAAAACTGTTTTTT.